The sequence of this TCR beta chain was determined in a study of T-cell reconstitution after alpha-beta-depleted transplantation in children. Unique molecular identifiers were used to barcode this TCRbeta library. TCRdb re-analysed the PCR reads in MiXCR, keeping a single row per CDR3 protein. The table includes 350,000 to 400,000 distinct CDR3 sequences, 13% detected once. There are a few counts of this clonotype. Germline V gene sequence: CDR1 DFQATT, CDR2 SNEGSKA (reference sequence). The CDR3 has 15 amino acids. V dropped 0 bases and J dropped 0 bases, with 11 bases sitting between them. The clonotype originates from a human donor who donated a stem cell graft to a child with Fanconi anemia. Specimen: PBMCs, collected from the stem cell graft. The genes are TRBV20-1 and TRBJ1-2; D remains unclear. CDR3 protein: CSARDHRGANYGYTF. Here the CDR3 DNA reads TGCAGTGCTAGAGATCATCGAGGAGCTAACTATGGCTACACCTTC.